This TCR beta chain was retrieved from a study of cytomegalovirus exposure and HLA in healthy donors. Regarding the study as a whole: DRB1 showed the most TCR associations and HLA-C the fewest in a later analysis, as rates varied by HLA locus.

The PCR contained 60 Vbeta and 13 Jbeta primers. The repertoire was sequenced with immunoSEQ multiplex PCR; TCRdb's copy has only in-frame clones and lacks some. The sample lists 170,000 or so clones; over 70% were seen once. Concerning this clone itself: What it binds is unknown.

The donors were healthy bone marrow donors. The germline V gene encodes CDR1 MNHEY and CDR2 SVGAGI. This CDR3 has 15 amino acids. With 5 bases removed from V and 2 bases from J, the gap between germline ends came to 16 bases. This receptor was obtained from an older woman in good health and CMV-seropositive. The sample was PBMCs. The rearrangement uses TRBV6-5 and TRBJ2-7, with D tentatively TRBD2 (6 bases). CDR3 coding DNA: TGTGCCAGCAGTCACCATGGAGGGGTGACCTACGAGCAGTACTTC. Its translation: CASSHHGGVTYEQYF.